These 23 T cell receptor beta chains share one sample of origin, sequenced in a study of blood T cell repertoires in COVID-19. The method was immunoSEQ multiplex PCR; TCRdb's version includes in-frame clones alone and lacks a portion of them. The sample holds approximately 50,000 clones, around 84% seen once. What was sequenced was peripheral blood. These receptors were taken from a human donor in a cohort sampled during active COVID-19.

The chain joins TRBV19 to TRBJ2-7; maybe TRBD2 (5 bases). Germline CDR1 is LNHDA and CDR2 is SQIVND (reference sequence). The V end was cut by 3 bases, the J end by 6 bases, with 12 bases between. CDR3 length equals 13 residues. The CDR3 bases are TGTGCCAGTAGTATCGGGCTAGCCCTCGAGCAGTACTTC. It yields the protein CASSIGLALEQYF.

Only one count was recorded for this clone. In nucleotides, the CDR3 is TGCGCCAGCAGCTTGGGTTCAGGGAGCAATCAGCCCCAGCATTTT. Translated: CASSLGSGSNQPQHF. The J gene is TRBJ1-5, the V gene TRBV5-1; possible D gene TRBD1, 5 bases. The CDR3 has 15 residues. V was shortened by 0 bases and J by 1 base, with 8 bases between the two germline ends. In germline, CDR1 is SGHRS, CDR2 YFSETQ.

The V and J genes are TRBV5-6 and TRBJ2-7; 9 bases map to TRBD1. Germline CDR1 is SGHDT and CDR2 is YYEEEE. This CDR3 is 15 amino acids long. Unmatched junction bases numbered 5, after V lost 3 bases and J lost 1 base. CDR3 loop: CASSSGTGRSYEQYF. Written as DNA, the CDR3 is TGTGCCAGCAGCTCGGGGACAGGGAGGTCCTACGAGCAGTACTTC.

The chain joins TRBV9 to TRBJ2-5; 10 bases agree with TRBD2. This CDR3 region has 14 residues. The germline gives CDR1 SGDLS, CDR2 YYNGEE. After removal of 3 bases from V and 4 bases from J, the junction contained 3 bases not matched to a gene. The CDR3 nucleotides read TGTGCCAGCAGCGCATCTAGCGGGAGAGAGACCCAGTACTTC. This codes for CASSASSGRETQYF. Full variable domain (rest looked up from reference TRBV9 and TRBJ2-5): DSGVTQTPKHLITATGQRVTLRCSPRSGDLSVYWYQQSLDQGLQFLIQYYNGEERAKGNILERFSAQQFPDLHSELNLSSLELGDSALYFCASSASSGRETQYFGPGTRLLVL.

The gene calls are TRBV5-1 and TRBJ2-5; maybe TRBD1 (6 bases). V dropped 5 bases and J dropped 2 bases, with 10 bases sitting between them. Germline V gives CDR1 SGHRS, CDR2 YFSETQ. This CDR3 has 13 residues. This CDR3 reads CASRIQGQETQYF. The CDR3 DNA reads TGCGCCAGCAGGATACAGGGTCAAGAGACCCAGTACTTC.

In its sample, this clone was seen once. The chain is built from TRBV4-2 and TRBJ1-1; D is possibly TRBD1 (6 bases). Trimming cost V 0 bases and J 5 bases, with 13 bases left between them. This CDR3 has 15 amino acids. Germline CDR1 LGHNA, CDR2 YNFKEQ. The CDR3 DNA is TGTGCCAGCAGCCAAGAAGTAGCAGGGGATACTGAAGCTTTCTTT. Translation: CASSQEVAGDTEAFF.

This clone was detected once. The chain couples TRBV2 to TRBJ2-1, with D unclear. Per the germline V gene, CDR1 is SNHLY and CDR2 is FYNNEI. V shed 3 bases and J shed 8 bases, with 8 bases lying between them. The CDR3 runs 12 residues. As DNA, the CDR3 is TGTGCCAGCAGTGATTTACGGGATGAGCAGTTCTTC. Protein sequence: CASSDLRDEQFF.

CDR3 sequence reads: CASSPKYSVTDTQYF. CDR3 sequence (DNA): TGTGCCAGCAGCCCCAAGTACTCTGTCACAGATACGCAGTATTTT. J is TRBJ2-3 and V is TRBV9; no clear D gene. The V end was cut by 4 bases, the J end by 2 bases, with 14 bases between. CDR1 is SGDLS, CDR2 YYNGEE, per germline. The CDR3 is 15 residues long.

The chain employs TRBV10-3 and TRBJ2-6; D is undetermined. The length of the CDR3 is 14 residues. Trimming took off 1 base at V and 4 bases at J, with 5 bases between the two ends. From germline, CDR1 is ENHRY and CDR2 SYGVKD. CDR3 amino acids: CAISELKGANVLTF. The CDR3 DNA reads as TGTGCCATCAGTGAGTTAAAAGGGGCCAACGTCCTGACTTTC.

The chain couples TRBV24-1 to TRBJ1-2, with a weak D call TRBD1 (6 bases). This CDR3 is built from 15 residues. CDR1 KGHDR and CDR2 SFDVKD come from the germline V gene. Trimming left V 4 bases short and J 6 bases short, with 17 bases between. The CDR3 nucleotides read TGTGCCACCAGTGACCCGACAGGCACTAAGGATGGCTACACCTTC. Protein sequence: CATSDPTGTKDGYTF.

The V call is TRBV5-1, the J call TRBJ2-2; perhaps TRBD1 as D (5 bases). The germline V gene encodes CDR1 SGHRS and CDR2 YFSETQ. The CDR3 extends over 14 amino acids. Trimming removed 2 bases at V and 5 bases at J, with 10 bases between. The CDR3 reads CASSFLTGTGELFF. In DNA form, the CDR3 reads TGCGCCAGCAGCTTTCTTACAGGTACCGGGGAGCTGTTTTTT.

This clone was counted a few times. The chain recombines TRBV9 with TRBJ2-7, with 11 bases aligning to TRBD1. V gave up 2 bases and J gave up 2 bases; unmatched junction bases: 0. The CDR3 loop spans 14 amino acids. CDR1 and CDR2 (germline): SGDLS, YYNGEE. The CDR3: CASSVGQGAYEQYF. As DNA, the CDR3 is TGTGCCAGCAGCGTGGGACAGGGGGCCTACGAGCAGTACTTC.

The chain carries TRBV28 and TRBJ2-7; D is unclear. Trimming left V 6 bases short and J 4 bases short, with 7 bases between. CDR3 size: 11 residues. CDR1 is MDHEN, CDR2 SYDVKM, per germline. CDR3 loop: CASSRWYEQYF. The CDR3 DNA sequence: TGTGCCAGCAGCCGGTGGTACGAGCAGTACTTC.

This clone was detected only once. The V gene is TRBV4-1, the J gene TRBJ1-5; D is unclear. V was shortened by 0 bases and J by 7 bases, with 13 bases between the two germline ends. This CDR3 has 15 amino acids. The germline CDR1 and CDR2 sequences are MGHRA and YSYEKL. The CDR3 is CASSQDQRGRQPQHF. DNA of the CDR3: TGCGCCAGCAGCCAAGATCAGCGGGGAAGGCAGCCCCAGCATTTT.

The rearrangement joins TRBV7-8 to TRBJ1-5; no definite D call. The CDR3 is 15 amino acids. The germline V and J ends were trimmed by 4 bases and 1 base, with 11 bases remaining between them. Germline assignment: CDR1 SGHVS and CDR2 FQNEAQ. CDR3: CASSSPGGSNQPQHF. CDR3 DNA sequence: TGTGCCAGCAGCTCGCCAGGAGGGAGCAATCAGCCCCAGCATTTT.

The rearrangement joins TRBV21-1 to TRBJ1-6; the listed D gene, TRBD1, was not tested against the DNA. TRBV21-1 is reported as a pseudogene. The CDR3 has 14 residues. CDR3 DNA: TGTGCCAGCAGCACTTTAACAGAAAATTCACCCCTCCACTTT. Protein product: CASSTLTENSPLHF.

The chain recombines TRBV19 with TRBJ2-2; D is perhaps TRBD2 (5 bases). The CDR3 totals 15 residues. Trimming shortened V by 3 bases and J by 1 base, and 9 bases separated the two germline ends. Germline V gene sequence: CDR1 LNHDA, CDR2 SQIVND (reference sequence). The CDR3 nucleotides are TGTGCCAGTAGTATGGGAGACTGGAACACCGGGGAGCTGTTTTTT. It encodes CASSMGDWNTGELFF.

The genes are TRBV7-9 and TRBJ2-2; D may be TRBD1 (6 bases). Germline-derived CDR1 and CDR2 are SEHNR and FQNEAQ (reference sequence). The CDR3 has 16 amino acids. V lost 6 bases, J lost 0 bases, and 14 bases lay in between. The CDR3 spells CASSSLGQPNTGELFF. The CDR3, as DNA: TGTGCCAGCAGTTCCCTAGGACAGCCGAACACCGGGGAGCTGTTTTTT.

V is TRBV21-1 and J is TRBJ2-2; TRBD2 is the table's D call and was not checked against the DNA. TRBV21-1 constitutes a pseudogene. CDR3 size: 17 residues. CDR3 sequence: CASSIFRRGSNTGELFF. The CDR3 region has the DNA TGTGCCAGCAGCATTTTCAGGCGGGGCTCGAACACCGGGGAGCTGTTTTTT.

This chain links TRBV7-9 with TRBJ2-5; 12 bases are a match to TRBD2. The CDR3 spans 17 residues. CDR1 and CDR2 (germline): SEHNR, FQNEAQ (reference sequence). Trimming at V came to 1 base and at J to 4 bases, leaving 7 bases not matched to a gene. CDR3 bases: TGTGCCAGCAGCTTAGATGTCCCGGGACTAGCGGGAGAGACCCAGTACTTC. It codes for CASSLDVPGLAGETQYF.

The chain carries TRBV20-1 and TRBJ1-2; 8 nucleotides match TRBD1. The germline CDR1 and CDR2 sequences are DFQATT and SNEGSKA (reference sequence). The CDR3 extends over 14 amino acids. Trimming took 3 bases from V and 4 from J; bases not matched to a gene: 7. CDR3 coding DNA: TGCAGTGCTAGTACTTCAGGGGGCTCCTATGGCTACACCTTC. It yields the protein CSASTSGGSYGYTF.

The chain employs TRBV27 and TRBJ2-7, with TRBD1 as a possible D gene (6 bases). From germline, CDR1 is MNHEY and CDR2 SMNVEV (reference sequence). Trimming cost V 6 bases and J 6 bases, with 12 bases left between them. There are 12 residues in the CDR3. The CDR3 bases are TGTGCCAGCAGCCGGGACACGGGCGAGCAGTACTTC. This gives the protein CASSRDTGEQYF.

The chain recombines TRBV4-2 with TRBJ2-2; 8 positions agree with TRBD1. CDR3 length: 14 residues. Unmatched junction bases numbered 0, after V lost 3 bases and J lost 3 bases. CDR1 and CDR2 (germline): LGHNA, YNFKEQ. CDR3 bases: TGTGCCAGCAGCCAGGGACAGGACACCGGGGAGCTGTTTTTT. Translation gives CASSQGQDTGELFF.